These T cell receptor beta chains were read from a single sample in a study of blood T cells in healthy people across ages. One entry per CDR3 protein results from TCRdb running MiXCR on the 5' RACE reads. The table records hundreds of thousands of distinct CDR3 sequences, 29% of them present only once. Source material: blood. The source of these receptors is a woman over 75 in good health. CDR3s include the opening cysteine and the closing phenylalanine or tryptophan. Each record gives: clone size, V gene, D gene, J gene, CDR3 protein, CDR3 DNA. A D gene is named only where the DNA matches it firmly. Rows may omit the clone size; those that give it use once, few, many or a size class.

>many|TRBV7-2|TRBD2|TRBJ2-5
CASSPRGPSGGETQYF
TGTGCCAGCAGCCCGCGGGGTCCTAGCGGGGGAGAGACCCAGTACTTC
>few|TRBV7-9|-|TRBJ1-1
CASSSGRAEAFF
TGTGCCAGCAGCTCAGGTCGGGCTGAAGCTTTCTTT
>-|TRBV5-1|-|TRBJ2-3
CASSLMALSTDTQYF
TGCGCCAGCAGCTTGATGGCCTTGAGCACAGATACGCAGTATTTT
>many|TRBV5-1|TRBD1|TRBJ2-1
CASAKDRYNEQFF
TGCGCCAGCGCAAAGGACAGGTACAATGAGCAGTTCTTC
>many|TRBV5-5|-|TRBJ2-3
CASIRTVTSTDTQYF
TGTGCCAGCATCAGAACAGTTACTAGCACAGATACGCAGTATTTT
>-|TRBV7-9|-|TRBJ2-1
CASSPGRGLRSYNEQFF
TGTGCCAGCAGCCCGGGACGGGGACTCCGTTCCTACAATGAGCAGTTCTTC
>many|TRBV6-6|-|TRBJ1-2
CASSSRGGGYTF
TGTGCCAGCAGCTCCCGGGGGGGTGGCTACACCTTC
>many|TRBV3-1|-|TRBJ2-1
CASSQGRSSYNEQFF
TGTGCCAGCAGCCAAGGCAGGAGCTCCTACAATGAGCAGTTCTTC
>-|TRBV25-1|-|TRBJ1-4
CASSEYSQGPEKLFF
TGTGCCAGCAGTGAATATTCGCAGGGGCCCGAAAAACTGTTTTTT
>-|TRBV7-2|-|TRBJ2-7
CASSLLAISSYEQYF
TGTGCCAGCAGCTTACTAGCGATCAGCTCCTACGAGCAGTACTTC
>-|TRBV7-9|-|TRBJ2-7
CASGSTYNEQYF
TGTGCCAGCGGCTCAACCTACAATGAGCAGTACTTC
>many|TRBV6-1|-|TRBJ1-5
CASNVGDQPQHF
TGTGCCAGCAACGTGGGAGATCAGCCCCAGCATTTT
>-|TRBV7-2|TRBD1|TRBJ1-2
CASSLGRSGGYGYTF
TGTGCCAGCAGCCTAGGACGGTCAGGGGGCTATGGCTACACCTTC
>few|TRBV19|-|TRBJ2-3
CAGSPGMGTDTQYF
TGTGCCGGTAGTCCGGGAATGGGAACAGATACGCAGTATTTT
>-|TRBV7-2|TRBD2|TRBJ2-3
CACILAGVRADTQYF
TGTGCCTGCATCCTAGCGGGGGTGAGGGCGGATACGCAGTATTTT
>many|TRBV27|TRBD1|TRBJ2-4
CASSPRGREPKNIQYF
TGTGCCAGCAGTCCCAGGGGGCGAGAGCCCAAAAACATTCAGTACTTC
>-|TRBV5-1|-|TRBJ1-2
CASSLEGRRGYTF
TGCGCCAGCAGCTTGGAAGGAAGGAGGGGCTACACCTTC
>-|TRBV18|-|TRBJ1-4
CASSIRTRENEKLFF
TGTGCCAGCTCAATCCGGACGAGAGAGAATGAAAAACTGTTTTTT
>few|TRBV6-5|-|TRBJ1-4
CASSYSSVHNEKLFF
TGTGCCAGCAGTTACTCGAGTGTTCACAATGAAAAACTGTTTTTT
>many|TRBV3-1|TRBD1|TRBJ2-7
CASSQGQGTYEQYF
TGTGCCAGCAGCCAGGGACAGGGGACATACGAGCAGTACTTC
>few|TRBV5-4|-|TRBJ2-5
CASSLGLNQETQYF
TGTGCCAGCAGCTTGGGACTGAACCAAGAGACCCAGTACTTC
>-|TRBV14|-|TRBJ1-1
CASSQVPGFEAFF
TGTGCCAGCAGCCAAGTACCAGGGTTTGAAGCTTTCTTT
>-|TRBV21-1|-|TRBJ1-2
CASSKLDDRGLGYTF
TGTGCCAGCAGCAAACTTGATGACAGGGGGCTGGGCTACACCTTC
>-|TRBV5-4|TRBD1|TRBJ2-7
CASSDRGIHSYEQYF
TGTGCCAGCAGCGACAGGGGGATCCACTCCTACGAGCAGTACTTC
>few|TRBV3-1|-|TRBJ1-2
CASSQEVGPSRDGYTF
TGTGCCAGCAGCCAGGAGGTTGGACCTTCGAGGGATGGCTACACCTTC
>many|TRBV29-1|-|TRBJ1-2
CSVVGQTNYGYTF
TGCAGCGTTGTGGGGCAGACTAACTATGGCTACACCTTC
>few|TRBV12-3/TRBV12-4|-|TRBJ1-5
CASSGPGNQPQHF
TGTGCCAGCTCGGGGCCCGGGAATCAGCCCCAGCATTTT
>many|TRBV29-1|TRBD1|TRBJ1-2
CSVQDRGGLNYGYTF
TGCAGCGTACAGGACAGGGGGGGTTTGAACTATGGCTACACCTTC
>few|TRBV12-3/TRBV12-4|TRBD1|TRBJ1-5
CASSLDPEGAQPQHF
TGTGCCAGCAGTTTAGATCCGGAGGGGGCTCAGCCCCAGCATTTT